This entry features one T cell receptor (beta chain) sequence. TCRdb's copy holds only in-frame clones and misses some; the assay was immunoSEQ multiplex PCR. The profile shows around 1.9 million clones, about 92% of them singletons. These data belong to a study of shared clonotypes between healthy human individuals. Terminally differentiated effector memory CD45RA+ cells were excluded from the naive CD8 cells, which were CD45RO-negative and positively selected for CCR7. CDR1 and CDR2 (germline): SGHNT, YYREEE (reference sequence). CDR3 length equals 13 residues. V lost 4 bases to trimming and J lost 5 bases, with 13 bases between them.

The J gene is TRBJ2-7, the V gene TRBV5-4; D remains unclear. Sequences were obtained from naive CD8+ T cells from PBMCs. The sequence derives from a man in his late teens or twenties in good health. Some clones in this sample may be carry-over from other donors' samples. The CDR3 protein is CASSRVGPDEQYF. The CDR3 region has the DNA TGTGCCAGCAGCAGAGTCGGGCCAGACGAGCAGTACTTC.